A single sample is the source of the 22 T cell receptor beta chains below, sequenced in a study of STAT3 mutations in large granular lymphocyte leukemia. Their antigens remain unidentified. Points from the study as a whole: At least one immunodominant TCR beta clonotype appeared in every T-cell large granular lymphocyte leukemia patient.

The protocol was immunoSEQ multiplex PCR, while the TCRdb copy is restricted to in-frame clones and leaves out a portion. Of 9,500 to 14,000 clones listed, about 85% are singletons. Sequenced: peripheral blood mononuclear cells. The receptors were sampled from an elderly man with T-cell large granular lymphocyte leukemia. Some clones in this sample may be carry-over from other donors' samples.

This rearrangement joins TRBV7-3 to TRBJ2-5; D gene unclear. This CDR3 has 13 amino acids. Between the trimmed V and J ends, which lost 1 base and 9 bases, there was a span of 12 bases. Germline CDR1 and CDR2: SGHTA and FQGTGA. The CDR3 loop is CASSLMGGAAQYF. The CDR3 DNA sequence: TGTGCCAGCAGCTTAATGGGCGGAGCTGCCCAGTACTTC.

This clone was seen a handful of times. CDR3 region: CAISPGPLPREQYF. The CDR3 DNA reads TGTGCCATCAGCCCGGGACCGCTGCCTCGGGAGCAGTACTTC. The gene calls are TRBV10-3 and TRBJ2-7, with D perhaps matching TRBD1 or TRBD2 (5 bases each). Germline loops: CDR1 ENHRY, CDR2 SYGVKD. This CDR3 is 14 amino acids long. Deletions cut 6 bases from V and 7 bases from J, with 19 bases between.

The chain is built from TRBV30 and TRBJ1-1, with unresolved D. Germline V gives CDR1 GTSNPN, CDR2 SVGIG (reference sequence). Trimming shortened V by 0 bases and J by 4 bases, and 9 bases separated the two germline ends. The CDR3 runs to 13 residues. This chain's CDR3 is CAWSVGKSTEAFF. CDR3 nucleotides: TGTGCCTGGAGTGTGGGGAAATCCACTGAAGCTTTCTTT. The entire variable domain, with the rest obtained from reference TRBV30 and TRBJ1-1, is as follows: SQTIHQWPATLVQPVGSPLSLECTVEGTSNPNLYWYRQAAGRGLQLLFYSVGIGQISSEVPQNLSASRPQDRQFILSSKKLLLSDSGFYLCAWSVGKSTEAFFGQGTRLTVV.

This sequence joins TRBV11-2 and TRBJ2-7; 8 nucleotides agree with TRBD1. The V and J ends lost 6 bases and 2 bases, in that order; junction bases with no gene match: 9. Germline CDR1 is SGHAT and CDR2 is FQNNGV. The CDR3 runs to 15 residues. This CDR3 reads CASSLTGTGPYEQYF. The DNA for the CDR3 is TGTGCCAGCAGTTTAACCGGGACAGGACCCTACGAGCAGTACTTC.

The chain links TRBV30 to TRBJ1-1; TRBD1 is a possible D gene (6 bases). The germline V gene encodes CDR1 GTSNPN and CDR2 SVGIG (reference sequence). There are 15 residues in the CDR3. The ends were cut back, 0 bases at V and 10 bases at J, with 21 bases in the middle. This CDR3 is CAWSVRGLSVRGAFF. The CDR3 DNA reads as TGTGCCTGGAGTGTCCGGGGGCTCTCGGTGCGGGGAGCTTTCTTT. The whole variable domain, filled in from reference TRBV30 and TRBJ1-1, reads SQTIHQWPATLVQPVGSPLSLECTVEGTSNPNLYWYRQAAGRGLQLLFYSVGIGQISSEVPQNLSASRPQDRQFILSSKKLLLSDSGFYLCAWSVRGLSVRGAFFGQGTRLTVV.

The chain is built from TRBV19 and TRBJ2-1; possibly TRBD1 for D (6 bases). Germline CDR1 reads LNHDA; CDR2 reads SQIVND (reference sequence). The CDR3 consists of 11 residues. Trimming stripped 10 bases from V and 6 bases from J, with 10 bases between. CDR3 sequence: CAIGQFNEQFF. In DNA form, the CDR3 reads TGTGCCATCGGACAGTTCAATGAGCAGTTCTTC.

The chain links TRBV6-5 to TRBJ1-6, with 8 positions matching TRBD1. CDR1 is MNHEY, CDR2 SVGAGI, per germline. The CDR3 length is 15 residues. After removal of 6 bases from V and 5 bases from J, the junction contained 6 bases not matched to a gene. The DNA of the CDR3 is TGTGCCAGCAGAAAACGACAGGGGAATAATTCACCCCTCCACTTT. It codes for CASRKRQGNNSPLHF.

This sequence joins TRBV29-1 and TRBJ2-1; the match to TRBD2 covers 7 bases. The junction had 8 bases not matched to a gene; V was cut back by 2 bases and J by 7 bases. This CDR3 is built from 14 residues. From germline, CDR1 is SQVTM and CDR2 ANQGSEA. CDR3 amino acids: CSVERGDVSNEQFF. The CDR3 coding sequence is TGCAGCGTTGAACGGGGGGACGTCTCTAATGAGCAGTTCTTC.

The rearrangement uses TRBV19 and TRBJ1-4, with D unclear. The V and J ends lost 4 bases and 0 bases respectively, with 12 bases between them. The CDR3 has 16 residues. Germline lookup yields CDR1 LNHDA and CDR2 SQIVND (reference sequence). The CDR3 spells CASSTSGRTTNEKLFF. CDR3 bases: TGTGCCAGTAGTACCTCCGGGAGAACAACTAATGAAAAACTGTTTTTT.

The CDR3 loop reads CARSLRPMVGTEAFF. CDR3 in DNA: TGTGCCAGAAGCCTAAGGCCCATGGTCGGAACTGAAGCTTTCTTT. The V call is TRBV5-3, the J call TRBJ1-1, with no clear D. TRBV5-3 falls under the ORF class, with uncertain function. Trimming removed 4 bases from V and 5 bases from J, with 18 bases in between. The CDR3 contains 15 residues.

The V call is TRBV29-1, the J call TRBJ1-2, with D perhaps TRBD1 (5 bases). CDR1 and CDR2 (germline): SQVTM, ANQGSEA. V gave up 4 bases and J gave up 4 bases, with 13 bases separating them. This CDR3 contains 13 residues. CDR3 bases: TGCAGCGTTGGAGGGGCTCCCAGCTATGGCTACACCTTC. It codes for CSVGGAPSYGYTF.

V gene TRBV29-1 combines with J gene TRBJ1-2; 8 nucleotides line up with TRBD1. This CDR3 region has 12 residues. Germline assignment: CDR1 SQVTM and CDR2 ANQGSEA. The junction had 7 bases not matched to a gene; V was cut back by 5 bases and J by 8 bases. The CDR3 spells CSVLRGPQGYTF. CDR3 sequence (DNA): TGCAGCGTTCTCAGGGGGCCCCAAGGCTACACCTTC.

V gene TRBV5-1 combines with J gene TRBJ1-2; 7 bases fit TRBD1. The CDR3 is made up of 15 amino acids. Germline V gene sequence: CDR1 SGHRS, CDR2 YFSETQ. J was trimmed by 3 bases and V by 4 bases; bases with no gene match: 9. The CDR3 reads CASSGGGGGDYGYTF. DNA for the CDR3: TGCGCCAGCAGCGGCGGAGGGGGCGGCGACTATGGCTACACCTTC.

The gene calls are TRBV6-1 and TRBJ1-5; D not certain. The CDR3 extends over 11 amino acids. Deletions cut 4 bases from V and 4 bases from J, with 2 bases between. Per the germline V gene, CDR1 is MNHNS and CDR2 is SASEGT. The CDR3 DNA reads as TGTGCCAGCAGTGGGAATCAGCCCCAGCATTTT. This codes for CASSGNQPQHF.

CDR3 sequence: CAWTRGGWPGSTDTQYF. DNA of the CDR3: TGTGCCTGGACTAGAGGGGGATGGCCAGGGAGCACAGATACGCAGTATTTT. The V gene is TRBV30, the J gene TRBJ2-3; D is possibly TRBD1 (6 bases). CDR3 size: 17 residues. V was clipped by 4 bases and J by 0 bases, with 20 bases between them. CDR1 is GTSNPN, CDR2 SVGIG, per germline (reference sequence).

V gene TRBV28 combines with J gene TRBJ1-6; D is uncertain. Trimming shortened V by 6 bases and J by 13 bases, and 13 bases separated the two germline ends. The CDR3 consists of 12 residues. The V gene's germline CDR1 is MDHEN and CDR2 SYDVKM. The CDR3 DNA follows: TGTGCCAGCAGATCACATGGTTCGCCCCTCCACTTT. Translating it yields CASRSHGSPLHF.

CDR3 residues: CASSYWEGETQYF. CDR3 nucleotides: TGTGCCAGCAGTTACTGGGAGGGAGAGACCCAGTACTTC. J is TRBJ2-5 and V is TRBV6-5; TRBD2 aligns across 7 bases. The CDR3 is 13 amino acids. The germline V gene has CDR1 MNHEY and CDR2 SVGAGI. The V gene end was trimmed by 1 base and the J gene end by 4 bases; junction bases not matched to a gene: 0.

The chain links TRBV6-5 to TRBJ2-2, with D hard to call. This CDR3 comprises 14 residues. Trimming removed 4 bases at V and 1 base at J, with 7 bases between. Looked up from germline, CDR1 is MNHEY and CDR2 is SVGAGI. The CDR3 DNA reads as TGTGCCAGCAGTTCTTTCGAGAACACCGGGGAGCTGTTTTTT. Translated: CASSSFENTGELFF.

This clone was counted a single time. The chain has TRBV7-6 and TRBJ1-1; D ambiguous. The CDR3 has 13 residues. The germline V and J ends were trimmed by 2 bases and 6 bases, with 10 bases remaining between them. Germline V gives CDR1 SGHVS, CDR2 FNYEAQ. The CDR3 DNA sequence: TGTGCCAGCAGCTTACTCGTGCAGGCTGAAGCTTTCTTT. Amino acid sequence: CASSLLVQAEAFF.

This clone has only a few counts. J is TRBJ1-2 and V is TRBV19; 9 bases map to TRBD1. The CDR3 contains 14 residues. V shed 5 bases and J 7 bases; nucleotides not matched to a gene: 8. The V gene's germline CDR1 is LNHDA and CDR2 SQIVND (reference sequence). The CDR3 bases are TGTGCCAGTAGTTCCGGACAGGGGAGGGGTGGCTACACCTTC. It encodes CASSSGQGRGGYTF. Combining the CDR3 with reference TRBV19 and TRBJ1-2 gives the whole variable domain DGGITQSPKYLFRKEGQNVTLSCEQNLNHDAMYWYRQDPGQGLRLIYYSQIVNDFQKGDIAEGYSVSREKKESFPLTVTSAQKNPTAFYLCASSSGQGRGGYTFGSGTRLTVV.

J is TRBJ1-5 and V is TRBV6-5, with D hard to call. CDR3 length: 15 amino acids. The germline V gene has CDR1 MNHEY and CDR2 SVGAGI. Trimming stripped 0 bases from V and 7 bases from J, with 13 bases between. CDR3 in DNA: TGTGCCAGCAGTTACTCGGTGGAGGGTAAACAGCCCCAGCATTTT. It is translated as CASSYSVEGKQPQHF.

The CDR3 DNA reads as TGTGCCAGCAGCTGGACCGGGGGGCAAGAGACCCAGTACTTC. The encoded protein is CASSWTGGQETQYF. V usage is TRBV5-8 and J usage is TRBJ2-5; 7 nucleotides match TRBD2. The germline CDR1 and CDR2 sequences are SGHTS and YDEGEE. The length of the CDR3 is 14 residues. The V gene end was trimmed by 3 bases and the J gene end by 2 bases; junction bases not matched to a gene: 4. The entire variable domain, with the rest obtained from reference TRBV5-8 and TRBJ2-5, is as follows: EAGVTQSPTHLIKTRGQQATLRCSPISGHTSVYWYQQALGLGLQFLLWYDEGEERNRGNFPPRFSGRQFPNYSSELNVNALELEDSALYLCASSWTGGQETQYFGPGTRLLVL.